The T cell receptor beta chain under discussion was sequenced for a study of Ad26.COV2.S vaccination and SARS-CoV-2 variants. Whole-study findings and limits: The placebo group had lower spike-specific TCR breadth than the vaccine recipients did. Vaccine and placebo groups showed comparable non-spike TCR breadth. Vaccinees reportedly had broad spike-specific CD8+ and CD4+ T cell responses. Using TCR breadth and depth analyses may have led to underestimated total T cell responses.

Germline CDR1 and CDR2: MNHEY and SVGAGI. The CDR3 is made up of 13 amino acids. Only in-frame clones appear in the TCRdb table, and some are missing; sequencing was by immunoSEQ multiplex PCR. Among about 400,000 clones listed, about nine tenths were seen once. Treatment described: 15 to 20 received Ad26.COV2.S at low or high dose, single or two shots; roughly five received placebo; per-sample allocation not given. On day 63 after the first injection, vaccine and placebo recipients gave samples. About this clone itself: Antigen unknown.

The receptor's source is a person between 18 and 59 years old who received the Ad26.COV2.S COVID-19 vaccine or a placebo. This chain uses TRBV6-5 with TRBJ1-3; 7 nucleotides match TRBD1. The sample was peripheral blood, taken in a trial of Ad26.COV2.S vaccine versus placebo. CDR3 region: CATRGGTGNTIYF. CDR3 DNA: TGTGCGACCCGAGGGGGCACTGGAAACACCATATATTTT.